Shown below are 10 T cell receptor beta chains from a single sample sequenced in a study of blood T cell repertoires in COVID-19. Only in-frame clones appear in the TCRdb table, and some are missing; sequencing was by immunoSEQ multiplex PCR. The sample shows 150,000 to 200,000 clones, more than 75% of them seen only once. The specimen sequenced was peripheral blood. Receptors originate from a man aged 40-49 years with acute or convalescent COVID-19.

This chain joins TRBV1 and TRBJ2-2; TRBD2, the table's D call, lacks a check against the DNA. TRBV1 is recorded as a pseudogene. The CDR3 sequence is 14 residues long. CDR3 region: CTSSQSIATGELFF. The CDR3 nucleotides read TGCACCAGCAGCCAGTCTATAGCGACCGGGGAGCTGTTTTTT.

The chain couples TRBV30 to TRBJ1-4; D is undetermined. Germline loops: CDR1 GTSNPN, CDR2 SVGIG (reference sequence). V dropped 2 bases and J dropped 8 bases, with 21 bases sitting between them. The CDR3 has 16 residues. CDR3 region: CAWSFRVGQRGEKLFF. CDR3 DNA sequence: TGTGCCTGGAGTTTTAGGGTAGGGCAACGAGGGGAAAAACTGTTTTTT.

V is TRBV19 and J is TRBJ1-5; 7 positions agree with TRBD1. After removal of 4 bases from V and 0 bases from J, the junction contained 9 bases not matched to a gene. Germline V gives CDR1 LNHDA, CDR2 SQIVND (reference sequence). The CDR3 extends over 17 amino acids. This CDR3 reads CASSTMIRGDSNQPQHF. The CDR3 nucleotides are TGTGCCAGTAGTACCATGATCAGGGGGGATAGCAATCAGCCCCAGCATTTT.

This CDR3 is CGSTGGDGYTF. The CDR3 DNA reads as TGTGGCTCGACAGGGGGCGATGGCTACACCTTC. V and J are TRBV10-3 and TRBJ1-2, with 10 bases aligning to TRBD1. Germline CDR1 ENHRY, CDR2 SYGVKD. The CDR3 has 11 residues.

This clone occurred once. The chain has TRBV6-6 and TRBJ2-7; D call uncertain. Trimming removed 7 bases from V and 2 bases from J, with 18 bases in between. The CDR3 consists of 15 residues. Germline CDR1 is MNHNY and CDR2 is SVGAGI (reference sequence). The CDR3 DNA reads TGTGCCAGCACCACGCAGGATACGGCGACCTACGAGCAGTACTTC. It codes for CASTTQDTATYEQYF.

V usage is TRBV4-2 and J usage is TRBJ1-4; 12 bases map to TRBD1. Germline lookup yields CDR1 LGHNA and CDR2 YNFKEQ. The CDR3 runs 18 residues. V lost 0 bases and J lost 2; bases outside the gene matches: 4. The CDR3 region is CASSQEGTGGSTNEKLFF. CDR3 DNA: TGTGCCAGCAGCCAAGAAGGGACAGGGGGCAGTACTAATGAAAAACTGTTTTTT.

V and J are TRBV7-9 and TRBJ2-1; TRBD1 might be the D (5 bases). CDR1 SEHNR and CDR2 FQNEAQ come from the germline V gene (reference sequence). The CDR3 contains 17 residues. Trimming removed 4 bases at V and 6 bases at J, with 22 bases between. The CDR3 loop reads CASSSPGSRVVSNEQFF. The CDR3 nucleotides are TGTGCCAGCAGCTCCCCCGGTAGCAGGGTGGTAAGCAATGAGCAGTTCTTC.

The rearrangement joins TRBV12-3 or TRBV12-4 to TRBJ1-2; 11 nucleotides line up with TRBD1. Germline trimming cut 4 bases from V and 6 bases from J; bases unmatched to any gene: 1. The CDR3 has 13 residues. The CDR3 is CASSSGQGDGYTF. For the CDR3, the DNA is TGTGCCAGCAGTTCGGGACAGGGGGATGGCTACACCTTC.

The V call is TRBV6-5, the J call TRBJ1-2; 9 bases are a match to TRBD1. The CDR3 is made up of 14 amino acids. From germline, CDR1 is MNHEY and CDR2 SVGAGI. Trimming took 6 bases from V and 8 from J; bases not matched to a gene: 10. This chain's CDR3 is CASSVLQGAQGYTF. The CDR3, as DNA: TGTGCCAGCAGCGTATTACAGGGGGCGCAGGGCTACACCTTC.

The V call is TRBV7-9, the J call TRBJ1-4; D might be TRBD1 (6 bases). The CDR3 runs to 15 residues. Looked up from germline, CDR1 is SEHNR and CDR2 is FQNEAQ (reference sequence). The V end lost 2 bases, the J end lost 5 bases, and 12 bases lay between the germline ends. CDR3 sequence reads: CASSLNRVENEKLFF. The CDR3 coding sequence is TGTGCCAGCAGCTTAAACAGGGTAGAGAATGAAAAACTGTTTTTT.